The present T cell receptor beta chain was sequenced within a study of T cells after yellow fever vaccination. General observations from the study: After the booster, about 95% of CD4 and around nine tenths of CD8 primary-response clones were re-detected. Researchers cautioned that FACS-sorted repertoires could harbor abundant clonotypes contaminating from the bulk population.

From the 5' RACE reads, TCRdb called clonotypes with MiXCR, one entry per CDR3 protein. The sample yields about 74,000 distinct CDR3 sequences, around 6.5% seen once. In this sample, this clonotype turned up many times. Its target is not known. This CDR3 is built from 15 residues. Germline-derived CDR1 and CDR2 are LGHNA and YSLEER. The ends were cut back, 1 base at V and 7 bases at J, with 14 bases in the middle. This clonotype originated in a man aged 18 to 29 who received the YFV17D yellow fever vaccine. The V gene is TRBV4-3, the J gene TRBJ2-1, with a weak D call TRBD1 (6 bases). The source was CD8+ T cells sorted from PBMCs, collected 5 to 6 days after the first yellow fever vaccination. DNA of the CDR3: TGCGCCAGCAGCCAAGGGACAGCCAGGTATAATGAGCAGTTCTTC. This codes for CASSQGTARYNEQFF.